The rows below give T cell receptor beta chains drawn from one sample of a study of response to subunit inactivated influenza vaccine. TCRdb reanalysed the RT-PCR reads using MiXCR and keeps one entry per CDR3 protein. The sample contains 500,000 to 650,000 distinct CDR3 sequences, around 8% of which appear only once. The material was PBMCs from blood, obtained less than 30 months after vaccination. The receptors derive from a man aged 50-75 years who received an inactivated influenza vaccine. Both conserved end residues are part of each CDR3. Fields, in order: CDR3 length, J gene, V gene, CDR3 protein.

CDR3 length: 14; J gene: TRBJ1-1; V gene: TRBV6-2/TRBV6-3; CDR3 protein: CASRIKGLNTEAFF
CDR3 length: 14; J gene: TRBJ2-7; V gene: TRBV3-1; CDR3 protein: CASSQGPMSYEQYF
CDR3 length: 13; J gene: TRBJ1-1; V gene: TRBV5-1; CDR3 protein: CASGGSMNTEAFF
CDR3 length: 14; J gene: TRBJ2-7; V gene: TRBV5-1; CDR3 protein: CASSQRQGSDEQYF
CDR3 length: 15; J gene: TRBJ1-1; V gene: TRBV12-3/TRBV12-4; CDR3 protein: CASSPSWTLHPEAFF
CDR3 length: 17; J gene: TRBJ2-6; V gene: TRBV4-3; CDR3 protein: CASSQASQGPGANVLTF
CDR3 length: 16; J gene: TRBJ2-7; V gene: TRBV11-2; CDR3 protein: CASSLMRLAGPGEQYF
CDR3 length: 14; J gene: TRBJ2-1; V gene: TRBV4-1; CDR3 protein: CASSLRLEYNEQFF
CDR3 length: 13; J gene: TRBJ2-5; V gene: TRBV29-1; CDR3 protein: CSVDQTGKETQYF
CDR3 length: 17; J gene: TRBJ2-3; V gene: TRBV20-1; CDR3 protein: CSALWALAGTSTDTQYF
CDR3 length: 14; J gene: TRBJ2-2; V gene: TRBV5-1; CDR3 protein: CASSLEARTGELFF
CDR3 length: 17; J gene: TRBJ2-1; V gene: TRBV20-1; CDR3 protein: CSATAPGLAGGYNEQFF
CDR3 length: 13; J gene: TRBJ2-7; V gene: TRBV20-1; CDR3 protein: CSATTGLTYEQYF
CDR3 length: 19; J gene: TRBJ2-1; V gene: TRBV20-1; CDR3 protein: CSARDRTSGRVVTYNEQFF
CDR3 length: 15; J gene: TRBJ2-7; V gene: TRBV5-6; CDR3 protein: CASSSYRVGSYEQYF
CDR3 length: 13; J gene: TRBJ2-7; V gene: TRBV10-2; CDR3 protein: CASSISGAYEQYF
CDR3 length: 15; J gene: TRBJ1-5; V gene: TRBV10-3; CDR3 protein: CAIGEHSELDQPQHF
CDR3 length: 14; J gene: TRBJ2-7; V gene: TRBV14; CDR3 protein: CASSQAHGVSEQYF
CDR3 length: 15; J gene: TRBJ2-1; V gene: TRBV27; CDR3 protein: CASSPYWTAGNEQFF
CDR3 length: 15; J gene: TRBJ2-3; V gene: TRBV4-3; CDR3 protein: CASSQALAGEYTQYF
CDR3 length: 13; J gene: TRBJ2-5; V gene: TRBV20-1; CDR3 protein: CSARWGPQETQYF
CDR3 length: 15; J gene: TRBJ2-5; V gene: TRBV9; CDR3 protein: CASSVAPGAQETQYF
CDR3 length: 14; J gene: TRBJ2-1; V gene: TRBV5-1; CDR3 protein: CASSLDGTDNEQFF
CDR3 length: 13; J gene: TRBJ1-1; V gene: TRBV20-1; CDR3 protein: CSARPTENTEAFF